This TCR beta chain appears in the sequencing data of a study of T cell responses to AZD1222 COVID-19 vaccine. Across the study: Second-dose intervals of approximately 4 or approximately 12 weeks were pooled. General observations from the study: The study identified only a handful of AZD1222 recipients as seropositive at baseline. All repertoire sampling was performed exclusively after the peak T cell response. In a largely white British group with more females than males, clonal diversity was possibly underestimated.

V dropped 6 bases and J dropped 10 bases, with 19 bases sitting between them. Germline CDR1 reads SGHTA; CDR2 reads FQGNSA. This CDR3 has 15 residues. Libraries were prepared by immunoSEQ multiplex PCR; TCRdb keeps only in-frame clonotypes and omits some of them. The sample records some 130,000 clones, approximately 90% being singletons. This clone was found many times. No antigen is known for it. The sequenced sample was peripheral blood, obtained on day 0 of AZD1222 vaccination. This receptor was obtained from an adult in good health. The chain carries TRBV7-2 and TRBJ1-6; D call uncertain. CDR3: CASRPKKLEVSPLHF. The CDR3 region has the DNA TGTGCCAGCAGGCCAAAAAAACTGGAGGTGTCACCCCTCCACTTT.